A single sample is the source of the 10 T cell receptor beta chains below, sequenced in a study of blood T cell repertoires in COVID-19. This table comes from immunoSEQ multiplex PCR, and its TCRdb copy is limited to in-frame clones, with some not included. The data hold 130,000 or so clones, with 88% observed a single time. The material sequenced was peripheral blood. Receptor source: a human donor with COVID-19, enrolled during active disease. The donor label of this sample is uncertain.

This clone came up once. The chain carries TRBV25-1 and TRBJ1-2; D possibly corresponds to TRBD1 (6 bases). V was trimmed by 7 bases and J by 6 bases, leaving 15 bases between them. This CDR3 region has 13 residues. CDR1 MGHDK and CDR2 SYGVNS come from the germline V gene. The CDR3 DNA is TGTGCCAGCACCCGGGGGGGCAGGAATGGCTACACCTTC. Translation: CASTRGGRNGYTF.

The chain carries TRBV28 and TRBJ1-5, with TRBD1 as a possible D gene (5 bases). V gave up 2 bases and J gave up 3 bases, with 11 bases separating them. This CDR3 is built from 15 residues. The germline V gene has CDR1 MDHEN and CDR2 SYDVKM. Written as DNA, the CDR3 is TGTGCCAGCAGTTTAGGTTCCAGGGACAATCAGCCCCAGCATTTT. Translating it yields CASSLGSRDNQPQHF. Complete variable domain (other parts from reference TRBV28 and TRBJ1-5): DVKVTQSSRYLVKRTGEKVFLECVQDMDHENMFWYRQDPGLGLRLIYFSYDVKMKEKGDIPEGYSVSREKKERFSLILESASTNQTSMYLCASSLGSRDNQPQHFGDGTRLSIL.

The CDR3 sequence is CASRDRGLFSGNTIYF. For the CDR3, the DNA is TGTGCCAGCCGGGACAGGGGGCTGTTCTCTGGAAACACCATATATTTT. The chain joins TRBV10-3 to TRBJ1-3; TRBD1 aligns across 12 bases. V was pared by 10 bases and J by 0 bases, with 7 bases of the junction left unmatched. Germline CDR1 and CDR2: ENHRY and SYGVKD. The CDR3 has 16 residues.

The chain recombines TRBV4-1 with TRBJ1-4, with D perhaps matching TRBD1 (6 bases). The CDR3 is 15 amino acids. V was clipped by 4 bases and J by 5 bases, with 14 bases between them. The V gene's germline CDR1 is MGHRA and CDR2 YSYEKL. The CDR3 is CASSPETGSNEKLFF. The CDR3 bases are TGCGCCAGCAGCCCAGAGACAGGCTCCAATGAAAAACTGTTTTTT.

The table lists this clone with a count of one. V gene TRBV1 combines with J gene TRBJ2-1; TRBD2 reflects the table's D call only, with no check against the DNA. TRBV1 is reported as a pseudogene. The CDR3 has 17 residues. CDR3 sequence: CTSSQHPPGLPYNEQFF. The CDR3 DNA reads TGCACCAGCAGCCAACATCCCCCGGGACTGCCATACAATGAGCAGTTCTTC.

V is TRBV5-1 and J is TRBJ2-2; TRBD1 aligns across 8 bases. This CDR3 region has 16 residues. CDR1 and CDR2 (germline): SGHRS, YFSETQ. Trimming cost V 4 bases and J 4 bases; bases outside gene matches: 9. The CDR3 DNA reads as TGCGCCAGCAGCCATGAGGCAGGGGGCTTCACCGGGGAGCTGTTTTTT. This codes for CASSHEAGGFTGELFF.

This rearrangement joins TRBV6-1 to TRBJ2-3, with D tentatively TRBD2 (5 bases). Germline V gene data show CDR1 as MNHNS and CDR2 as SASEGT. The CDR3 spans 13 residues. The V end was cut by 3 bases, the J end by 6 bases, with 10 bases between. The CDR3 DNA sequence: TGTGCCAGCAGTGAGGAGGTGTCGGATACGCAGTATTTT. Its translation is CASSEEVSDTQYF.

V usage is TRBV10-3 and J usage is TRBJ2-3, with no clear D. This CDR3 is built from 14 residues. V was trimmed by 4 bases and J by 2 bases, leaving 10 bases between them. Germline V gene lookup returns CDR1 ENHRY and CDR2 SYGVKD. The CDR3 reads CAISGLAATDTQYF. The CDR3 bases are TGTGCCATCAGTGGTCTCGCGGCCACAGATACGCAGTATTTT.

The table lists this clone with a count of one. This chain uses TRBV15 with TRBJ1-3; D unclear. The V and J ends lost 0 bases and 0 bases respectively, with 9 bases between them. The CDR3 is 16 amino acids. CDR1 is LNHNV and CDR2 is YYDKDF in the germline V gene (reference sequence). This CDR3 reads CATSRDLTDSGNTIYF. The DNA for the CDR3 is TGTGCCACCAGCAGAGATCTAACAGACTCTGGAAACACCATATATTTT.

The V and J genes are TRBV5-5 and TRBJ2-5, with TRBD1 identical over 9 bases. J was trimmed by 5 bases and V by 0 bases; bases with no gene match: 5. The length of the CDR3 is 15 residues. Germline V lookup: CDR1 SGHKS, CDR2 YYEKEE (reference sequence). The CDR3 protein is CASSLGTGEIETQYF. The CDR3 DNA reads TGTGCCAGCAGCTTGGGGACAGGGGAGATCGAGACCCAGTACTTC.